This T cell receptor beta chain derives from a study of tumor-infiltrating lymphocytes in primary liver carcinoma. Study findings and constraints: Merely some 7.5-25% of top clones spanned all five tumor regions. Tumors reached a significantly greater top-250-clone fraction than blood did (p = 0.039).

A primer in the constant region served to generate TCR beta cDNA from 450 to 650 ng of total RNA. Investigators got TCR beta libraries out of three nested multiplex PCR rounds, done with slightly modified ARM-PCR. Rounds one and two of PCR, each of roughly 10 cycles, were primed with TRBV1-TRBV30 forward primers and a C-beta reverse primer. TCRdb recomputed calls from the multiplex PCR reads with MiXCR, one row per CDR3 protein. The sample has 100,000 to 150,000 distinct CDR3 sequences, 64% seen once; the top ten hold 8.4%. From unsorted bulk tissue weighing roughly 17-34 mg, DNA and RNA were co-extracted. Those sampled were patients whose primary liver carcinoma was treated by surgical resection. Per tumor, sampling covered five separate regions. V dropped 4 bases and J dropped 8 bases, with 16 bases sitting between them. The CDR3 is 14 amino acids. Germline CDR1 SGHRS, CDR2 YFSETQ. This clonotype was observed a few times. What it binds is not known.

V is TRBV5-1 and J is TRBJ2-1; no firm D call. The receptor was derived from a woman between 55 and 75 years old with primary liver carcinoma and hepatitis B virus infection. The sequenced sample was liver tumor tissue from sampling region 3. Noted subset: tumor region T3, left-lateral pole. CDR3 in DNA: TGCGCCAGCAGCCCACATTCAAGGAGCGATGAGCAGTTCTTC. It yields the protein CASSPHSRSDEQFF.